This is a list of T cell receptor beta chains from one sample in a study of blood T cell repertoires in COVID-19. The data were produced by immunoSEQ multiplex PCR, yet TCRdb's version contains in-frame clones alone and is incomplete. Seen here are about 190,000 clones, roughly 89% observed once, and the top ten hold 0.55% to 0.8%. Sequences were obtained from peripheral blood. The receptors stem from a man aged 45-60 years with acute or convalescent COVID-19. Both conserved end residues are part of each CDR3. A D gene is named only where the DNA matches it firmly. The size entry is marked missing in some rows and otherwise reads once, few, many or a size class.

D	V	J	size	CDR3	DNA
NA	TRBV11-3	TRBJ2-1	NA	CASSPGGSGSHNEQFF	TGTGCCAGCAGCCCGGGGGGCAGCGGGTCCCACAATGAGCAGTTCTTC
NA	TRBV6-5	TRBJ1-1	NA	CASRGQAEAFF	TGTGCCAGCAGAGGTCAGGCTGAAGCTTTCTTT
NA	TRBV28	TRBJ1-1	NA	CASSFMDRNTEAFF	TGTGCCAGCAGTTTCATGGACAGGAACACTGAAGCTTTCTTT
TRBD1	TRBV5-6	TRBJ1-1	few	CASSRRTGLNTEAFF	TGTGCCAGCAGCCGCCGGACAGGACTGAACACTGAAGCTTTCTTT
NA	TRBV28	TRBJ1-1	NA	CASTTRAGAFF	TGTGCCAGCACCACGCGGGCTGGAGCTTTCTTT
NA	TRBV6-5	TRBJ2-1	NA	CASSYSRARGDEQFF	TGTGCCAGCAGTTACTCGAGGGCCAGGGGTGATGAGCAGTTCTTC
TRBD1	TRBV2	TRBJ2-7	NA	CASRKQGAAGMGEQYF	TGTGCCAGCAGAAAACAGGGGGCGGCCGGGATGGGGGAGCAGTACTTC
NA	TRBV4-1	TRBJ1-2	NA	CASSQDPLTVYGYTF	TGCGCCAGCAGCCAAGATCCTTTGACAGTCTATGGCTACACCTTC
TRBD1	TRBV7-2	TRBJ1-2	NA	CASSSQTGGGGYTF	TGTGCCAGCAGCTCGCAAACAGGGGGCGGTGGCTACACCTTC
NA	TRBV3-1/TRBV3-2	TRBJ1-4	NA	CASTQGAGDEKLFF	TGTGCCAGCACCCAAGGGGCGGGCGATGAAAAACTGTTTTTT
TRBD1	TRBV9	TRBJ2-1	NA	CASSDPFSGTGGYNEQFF	TGTGCCAGCAGCGACCCATTTTCCGGGACAGGGGGCTACAATGAGCAGTTCTTC
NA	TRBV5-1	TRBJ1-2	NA	CASSLQTGDYGYTF	TGCGCCAGCAGCTTACAGACAGGAGATTATGGCTACACCTTC
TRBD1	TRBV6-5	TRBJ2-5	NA	CATALGTGETQYF	TGTGCCACCGCGCTAGGGACAGGAGAGACCCAGTACTTC
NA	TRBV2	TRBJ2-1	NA	CASSVERQNEQFF	TGTGCCAGCAGTGTTGAGCGGCAGAATGAGCAGTTCTTC
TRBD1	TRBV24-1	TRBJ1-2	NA	CATSEGQGYGYTF	TGTGCCACCAGTGAAGGACAGGGCTATGGCTACACCTTC
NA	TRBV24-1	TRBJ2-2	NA	CATGQNTGELFF	TGTGCCACCGGGCAGAACACCGGGGAGCTGTTTTTT
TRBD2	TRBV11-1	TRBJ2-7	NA	CASSSVRGGSYEQYF	TGTGCCAGCAGCTCCGTTCGGGGGGGCTCCTACGAGCAGTACTTC
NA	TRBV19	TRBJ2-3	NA	CASSMAKGNTDTQYF	TGTGCCAGTAGTATGGCGAAGGGGAACACAGATACGCAGTATTTT
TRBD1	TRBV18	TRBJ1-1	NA	CASSPPSRGQTDTEAFF	TGTGCCAGCTCACCACCGTCAAGGGGGCAAACAGACACTGAAGCTTTCTTT
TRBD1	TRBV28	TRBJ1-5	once	CASHGTGGYQPQHF	TGTGCCAGTCACGGGACAGGGGGCTATCAGCCCCAGCATTTT
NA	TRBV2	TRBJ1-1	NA	CASSQAMNTEAFF	TGTGCCAGCAGCCAAGCCATGAACACTGAAGCTTTCTTT
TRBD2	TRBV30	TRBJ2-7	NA	CAWRVAGVDEQYF	TGTGCCTGGAGGGTAGCGGGAGTAGACGAGCAGTACTTC
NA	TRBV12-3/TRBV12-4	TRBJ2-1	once	CASSLSYNEQFF	TGTGCCAGCAGCCTCTCCTACAATGAGCAGTTCTTC
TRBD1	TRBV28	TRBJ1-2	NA	CASGGQGSTNYGYTF	TGTGCCAGCGGAGGACAGGGATCAACTAACTATGGCTACACCTTC
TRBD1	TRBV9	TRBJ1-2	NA	CASSGTGGDYGYTF	TGTGCCAGCAGTGGTACAGGGGGGGACTATGGCTACACCTTC
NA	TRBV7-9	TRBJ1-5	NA	CASSRGGQPQHF	TGTGCCAGCAGTCGGGGTGGGCAGCCCCAGCATTTT
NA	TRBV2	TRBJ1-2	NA	CASSAAGGYGYTF	TGTGCCAGCAGTGCGGCCGGAGGTTATGGCTACACCTTC
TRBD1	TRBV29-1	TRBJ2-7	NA	CSVGGQTYEQYF	TGCAGCGTTGGGGGACAGACCTACGAGCAGTACTTC
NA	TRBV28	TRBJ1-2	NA	CAEGTDYGYTF	TGTGCCGAGGGAACAGACTATGGCTACACCTTC
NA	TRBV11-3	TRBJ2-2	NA	CASSLDGRARGGELFF	TGTGCCAGCAGCTTAGATGGAAGGGCCAGGGGCGGGGAGCTGTTTTTT
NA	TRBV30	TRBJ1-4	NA	CAWSGFDGGKLFF	TGTGCCTGGTCTGGATTTGACGGGGGTAAACTGTTTTTT
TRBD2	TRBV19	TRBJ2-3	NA	CASSILGTSATTDTQYF	TGTGCCAGTAGTATCTTAGGGACTAGCGCAACCACAGATACGCAGTATTTT
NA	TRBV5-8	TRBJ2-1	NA	CASSRPSIYSSYNEQFF	TGTGCCAGCAGCCGACCGTCGATCTACAGCTCCTACAATGAGCAGTTCTTC
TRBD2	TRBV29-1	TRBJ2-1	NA	CSVETGLADPNEQFF	TGCAGCGTTGAAACGGGTCTAGCGGACCCGAATGAGCAGTTCTTC
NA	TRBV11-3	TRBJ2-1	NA	CASSLGLADEQFF	TGTGCCAGCAGCTTAGGCTTAGCTGATGAGCAGTTCTTC
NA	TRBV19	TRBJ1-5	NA	CASSTTYRQAQHF	TGTGCCAGTAGTACCACATACCGGCAGGCCCAGCATTTT
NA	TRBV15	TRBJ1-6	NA	CATSSSVYNSPLHF	TGTGCCACCAGCAGTTCAGTGTATAATTCACCCCTCCACTTT
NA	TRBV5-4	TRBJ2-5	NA	CASSQGGAETQYF	TGTGCCAGCAGCCAAGGGGGGGCGGAGACCCAGTACTTC
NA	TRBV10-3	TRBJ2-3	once	CAISLTGTSTDTQYF	TGTGCCATCAGTTTGACGGGAACTAGCACAGATACGCAGTATTTT
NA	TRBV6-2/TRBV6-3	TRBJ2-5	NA	CASSYSFRRGTQYF	TGTGCCAGCAGTTACTCGTTCCGACGGGGGACCCAGTACTTC
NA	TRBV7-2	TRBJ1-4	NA	CASSYWEDEKLFF	TGTGCCAGCAGCTACTGGGAGGATGAAAAACTGTTTTTT
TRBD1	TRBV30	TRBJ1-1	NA	CAWTRQGKAFF	TGTGCCTGGACTAGACAGGGGAAAGCTTTCTTT
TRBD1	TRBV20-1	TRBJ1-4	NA	CSVDRGEKLFF	TGCAGTGTCGACAGGGGTGAAAAACTGTTTTTT
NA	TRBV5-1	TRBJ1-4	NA	CASSPSERVGEKLFF	TGCGCCAGCAGCCCCTCGGAGAGGGTGGGTGAAAAACTGTTTTTT
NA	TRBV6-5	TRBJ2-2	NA	CASSYSGGGPGELFF	TGTGCCAGCAGTTACTCGGGGGGGGGCCCCGGGGAGCTGTTTTTT
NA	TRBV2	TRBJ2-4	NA	CASSEALHTGSKNIQYF	TGTGCCAGCAGTGAAGCGCTTCATACAGGCTCCAAAAACATTCAGTACTTC
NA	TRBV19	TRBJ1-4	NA	CASSQDRQATNEKLFF	TGTGCCAGTAGTCAAGACAGGCAAGCAACTAATGAAAAACTGTTTTTT
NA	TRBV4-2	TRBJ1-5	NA	CASSQEPGGNQPQHF	TGTGCCAGCAGCCAAGAACCAGGGGGCAATCAGCCCCAGCATTTT
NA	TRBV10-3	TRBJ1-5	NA	CAIREQGDSNQPQHF	TGTGCCATCAGGGAACAGGGAGATAGCAATCAGCCCCAGCATTTT
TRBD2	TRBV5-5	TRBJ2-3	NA	CASSPGLAGGFGASDTQYF	TGTGCCAGCAGCCCAGGACTAGCGGGGGGGTTCGGGGCCTCAGATACGCAGTATTTT
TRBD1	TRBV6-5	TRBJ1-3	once	CASSDRGFAGNTIYF	TGTGCCAGCAGCGACAGGGGATTCGCTGGAAACACCATATATTTT
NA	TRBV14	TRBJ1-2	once	CASSQAPAIYGYTF	TGTGCCAGCAGCCAAGCCCCAGCGATCTATGGCTACACCTTC
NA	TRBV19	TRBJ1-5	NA	CASNTGYSNQPQHF	TGTGCCAGTAATACGGGTTATAGCAATCAGCCCCAGCATTTT